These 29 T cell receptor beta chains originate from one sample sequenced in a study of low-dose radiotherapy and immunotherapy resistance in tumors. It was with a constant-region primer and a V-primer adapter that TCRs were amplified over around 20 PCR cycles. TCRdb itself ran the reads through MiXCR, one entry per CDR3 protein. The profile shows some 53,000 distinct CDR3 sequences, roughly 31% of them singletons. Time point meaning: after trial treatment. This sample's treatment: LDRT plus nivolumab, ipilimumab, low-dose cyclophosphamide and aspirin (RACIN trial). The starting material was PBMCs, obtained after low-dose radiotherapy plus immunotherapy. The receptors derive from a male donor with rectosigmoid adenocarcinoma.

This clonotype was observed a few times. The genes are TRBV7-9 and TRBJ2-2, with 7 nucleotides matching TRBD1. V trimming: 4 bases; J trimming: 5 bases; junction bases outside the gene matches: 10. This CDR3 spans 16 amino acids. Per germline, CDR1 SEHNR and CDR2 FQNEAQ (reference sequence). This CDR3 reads CASSSGSGGLTGELFF. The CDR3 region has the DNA TGTGCCAGCAGCTCGGGATCAGGGGGATTAACCGGGGAGCTGTTTTTT.

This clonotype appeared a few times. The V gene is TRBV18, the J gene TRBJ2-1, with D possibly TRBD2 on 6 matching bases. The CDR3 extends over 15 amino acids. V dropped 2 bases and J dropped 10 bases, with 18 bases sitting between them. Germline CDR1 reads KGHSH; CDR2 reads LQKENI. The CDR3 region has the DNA TGTGCCAGCTCACCAGGAGCGGGTGATAATGTAGAGCAGTTCTTC. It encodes CASSPGAGDNVEQFF.

CDR3 residues: CATSDPGSGETQYF. CDR3 nucleotides: TGTGCCACCAGTGACCCAGGTAGCGGAGAGACCCAGTACTTC. The V call is TRBV24-1, the J call TRBJ2-5, with D maybe TRBD2 (6 bases). Per germline, CDR1 KGHDR and CDR2 SFDVKD. The CDR3 has 14 residues. Trimming pared 4 bases from V and 4 bases from J, leaving 12 bases between.

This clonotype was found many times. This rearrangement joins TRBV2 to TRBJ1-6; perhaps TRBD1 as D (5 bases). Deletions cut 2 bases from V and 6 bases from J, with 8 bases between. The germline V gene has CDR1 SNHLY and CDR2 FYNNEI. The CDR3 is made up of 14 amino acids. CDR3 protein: CASSEQGRNSPLHF. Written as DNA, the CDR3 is TGTGCCAGCAGTGAACAGGGACGTAATTCACCCCTCCACTTT.

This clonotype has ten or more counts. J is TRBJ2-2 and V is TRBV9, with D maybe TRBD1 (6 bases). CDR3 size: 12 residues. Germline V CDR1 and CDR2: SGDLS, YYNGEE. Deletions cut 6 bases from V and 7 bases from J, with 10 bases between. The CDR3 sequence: CASTEGDGELFF. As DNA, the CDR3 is TGTGCCAGCACCGAGGGGGACGGGGAGCTGTTTTTT.

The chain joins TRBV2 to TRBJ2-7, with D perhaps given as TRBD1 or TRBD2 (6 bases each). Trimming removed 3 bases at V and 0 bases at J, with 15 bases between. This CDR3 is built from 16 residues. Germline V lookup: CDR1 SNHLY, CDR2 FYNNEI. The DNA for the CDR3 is TGTGCCAGCAGTGACTTCGGGGGCGGGGTCTCCTACGAGCAGTACTTC. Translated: CASSDFGGGVSYEQYF.

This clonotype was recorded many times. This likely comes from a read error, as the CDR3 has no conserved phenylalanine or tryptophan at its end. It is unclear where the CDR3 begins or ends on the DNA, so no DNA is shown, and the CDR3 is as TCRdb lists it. This chain's CDR3 is CASSEDRVPLGL. V usage is TRBV2 and J usage is TRBJ1-2; the table assigns TRBD1, which was not confirmed against the DNA. Germline V gene data show CDR1 as SNHLY and CDR2 as FYNNEI. The CDR3 length is 12 residues, termini included.

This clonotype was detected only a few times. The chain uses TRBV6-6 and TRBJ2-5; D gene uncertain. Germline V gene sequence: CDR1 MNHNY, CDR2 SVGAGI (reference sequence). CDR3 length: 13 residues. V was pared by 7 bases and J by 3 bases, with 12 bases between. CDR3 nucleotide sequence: TGTGCCAGCACTAACCCCGGCAAAGAGACCCAGTACTTC. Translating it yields CASTNPGKETQYF.

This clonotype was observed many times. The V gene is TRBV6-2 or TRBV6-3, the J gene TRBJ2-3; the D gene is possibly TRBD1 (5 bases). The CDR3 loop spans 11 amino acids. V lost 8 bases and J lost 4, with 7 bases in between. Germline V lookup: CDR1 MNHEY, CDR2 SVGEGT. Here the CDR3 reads CASEGADTQYF. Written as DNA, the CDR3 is TGTGCCAGCGAAGGGGCAGATACGCAGTATTTT.

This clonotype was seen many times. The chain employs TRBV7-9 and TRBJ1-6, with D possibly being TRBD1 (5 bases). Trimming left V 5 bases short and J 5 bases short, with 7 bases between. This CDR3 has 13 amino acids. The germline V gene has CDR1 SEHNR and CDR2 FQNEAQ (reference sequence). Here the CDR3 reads CASSPGHNSPLHF. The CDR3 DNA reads TGTGCCAGCAGCCCGGGACATAATTCACCCCTCCACTTT.

CDR3: CASSLLEGRDTQYF. The CDR3 coding sequence is TGTGCCAGCAGCTTATTGGAGGGGCGGGATACGCAGTATTTT. The chain couples TRBV7-2 to TRBJ2-3; a weak D match, TRBD2 (6 bases). The CDR3 sequence is 14 residues long. Trimming removed 2 bases at V and 6 bases at J, with 12 bases between. The germline V gene encodes CDR1 SGHTA and CDR2 FQGNSA.

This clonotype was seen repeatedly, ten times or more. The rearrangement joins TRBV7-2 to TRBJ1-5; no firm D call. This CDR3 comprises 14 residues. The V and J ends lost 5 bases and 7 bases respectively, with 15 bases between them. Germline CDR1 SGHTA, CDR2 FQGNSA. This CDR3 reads CASSPREVGQPQHF. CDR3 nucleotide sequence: TGTGCCAGCAGCCCCCGGGAGGTAGGCCAGCCCCAGCATTTT.

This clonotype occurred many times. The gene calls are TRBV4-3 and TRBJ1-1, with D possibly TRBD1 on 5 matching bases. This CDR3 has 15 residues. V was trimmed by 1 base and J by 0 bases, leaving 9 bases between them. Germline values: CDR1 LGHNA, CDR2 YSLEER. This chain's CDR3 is CASSQGRQLNTEAFF. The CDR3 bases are TGCGCCAGCAGCCAAGGGAGACAGTTGAACACTGAAGCTTTCTTT.

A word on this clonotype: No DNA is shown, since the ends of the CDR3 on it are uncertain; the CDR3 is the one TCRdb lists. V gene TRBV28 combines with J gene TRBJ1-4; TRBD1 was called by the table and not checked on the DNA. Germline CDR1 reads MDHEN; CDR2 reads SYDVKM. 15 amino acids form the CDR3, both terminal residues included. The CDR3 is CASNPGREEKLFFFF.

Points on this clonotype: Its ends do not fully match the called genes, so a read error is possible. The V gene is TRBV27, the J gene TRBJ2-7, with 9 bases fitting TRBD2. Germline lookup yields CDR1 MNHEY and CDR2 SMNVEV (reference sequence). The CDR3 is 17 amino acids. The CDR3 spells CATSVGLAGDTSYEQYF. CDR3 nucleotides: TGTGCCACCAGTGTTGGGTTAGCGGGAGACACCTCCTACGAGCAGTACTTC.

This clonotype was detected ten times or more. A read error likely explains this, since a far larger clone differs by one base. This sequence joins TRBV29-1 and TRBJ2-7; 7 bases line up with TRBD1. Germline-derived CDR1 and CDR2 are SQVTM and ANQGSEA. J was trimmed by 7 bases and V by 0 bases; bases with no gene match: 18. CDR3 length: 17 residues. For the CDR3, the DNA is TGCAGCGTTGAAGACCCCAGGGACAGTGAATTCTACAATGAGCAGTACTTC. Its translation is CSVEDPRDSEFYNEQYF.

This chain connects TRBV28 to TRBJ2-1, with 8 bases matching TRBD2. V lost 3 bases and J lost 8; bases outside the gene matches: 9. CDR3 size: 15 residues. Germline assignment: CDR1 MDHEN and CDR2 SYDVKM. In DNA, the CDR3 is TGTGCCAGCAGTTTGGGCGGGAGGACGGCCCATGAGCAGTTCTTC. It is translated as CASSLGGRTAHEQFF.

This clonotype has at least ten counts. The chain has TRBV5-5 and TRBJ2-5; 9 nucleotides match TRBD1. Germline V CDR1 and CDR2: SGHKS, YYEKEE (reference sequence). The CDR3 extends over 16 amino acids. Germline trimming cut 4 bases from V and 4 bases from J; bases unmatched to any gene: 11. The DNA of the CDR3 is TGTGCCAGCAGCGACCCCGGGACAGGGTCGGGAGAGACCCAGTACTTC. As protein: CASSDPGTGSGETQYF.

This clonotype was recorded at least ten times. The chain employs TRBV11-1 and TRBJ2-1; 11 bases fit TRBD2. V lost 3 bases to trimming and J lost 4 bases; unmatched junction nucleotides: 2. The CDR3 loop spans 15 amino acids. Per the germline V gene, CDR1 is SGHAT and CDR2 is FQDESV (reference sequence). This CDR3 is CASSFGTSGYNEQFF. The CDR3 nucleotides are TGTGCCAGCAGCTTTGGGACTAGCGGATACAATGAGCAGTTCTTC. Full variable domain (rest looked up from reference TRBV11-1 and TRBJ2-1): EAEVAQSPRYKITEKSQAVAFWCDPISGHATLYWYRQILGQGPELLVQFQDESVVDDSQLPKDRFSAERLKGVDSTLKIQPAELGDSAMYLCASSFGTSGYNEQFFGPGTRLTVL.

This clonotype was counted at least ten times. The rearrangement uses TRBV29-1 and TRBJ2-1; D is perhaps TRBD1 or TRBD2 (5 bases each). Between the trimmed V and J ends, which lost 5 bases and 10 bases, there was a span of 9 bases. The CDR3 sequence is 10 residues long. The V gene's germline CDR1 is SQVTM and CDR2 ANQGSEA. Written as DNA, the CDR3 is TGCAGCGTTCGGGACGTGGAGCAGTTCTTC. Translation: CSVRDVEQFF.

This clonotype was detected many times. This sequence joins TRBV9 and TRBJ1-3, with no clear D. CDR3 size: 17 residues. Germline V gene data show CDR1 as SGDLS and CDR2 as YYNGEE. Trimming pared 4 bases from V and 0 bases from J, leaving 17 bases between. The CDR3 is CASSPLPSPASGNTIYF. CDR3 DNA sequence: TGTGCCAGCAGCCCCCTGCCCTCGCCAGCCTCTGGAAACACCATATATTTT.

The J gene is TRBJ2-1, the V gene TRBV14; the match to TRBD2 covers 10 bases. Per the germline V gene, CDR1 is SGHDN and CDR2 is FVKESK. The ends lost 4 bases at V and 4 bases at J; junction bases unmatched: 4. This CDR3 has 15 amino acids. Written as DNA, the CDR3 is TGTGCCAGCAGCCGTAGCGGGAGGCCGTACAATGAGCAGTTCTTC. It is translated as CASSRSGRPYNEQFF. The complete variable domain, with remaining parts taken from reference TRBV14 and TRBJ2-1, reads EAGVTQFPSHSVIEKGQTVTLRCDPISGHDNLYWYRRVMGKEIKFLLHFVKESKQDESGMPNNRFLAERTGGTYSTLKVQPAELEDSGVYFCASSRSGRPYNEQFFGPGTRLTVL.

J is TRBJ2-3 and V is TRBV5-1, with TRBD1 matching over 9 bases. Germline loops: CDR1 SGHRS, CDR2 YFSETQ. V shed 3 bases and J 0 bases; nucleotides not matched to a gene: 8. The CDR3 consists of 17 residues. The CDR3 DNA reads TGCGCCAGCAGCTCGGCGACAGGGGGGACTAGCACAGATACGCAGTATTTT. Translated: CASSSATGGTSTDTQYF.

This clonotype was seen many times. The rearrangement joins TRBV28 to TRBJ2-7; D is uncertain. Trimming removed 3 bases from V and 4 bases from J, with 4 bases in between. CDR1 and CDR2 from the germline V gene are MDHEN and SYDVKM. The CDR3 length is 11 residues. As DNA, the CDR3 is TGTGCCAGCAGTTTCGGTTACGAGCAGTACTTC. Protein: CASSFGYEQYF.

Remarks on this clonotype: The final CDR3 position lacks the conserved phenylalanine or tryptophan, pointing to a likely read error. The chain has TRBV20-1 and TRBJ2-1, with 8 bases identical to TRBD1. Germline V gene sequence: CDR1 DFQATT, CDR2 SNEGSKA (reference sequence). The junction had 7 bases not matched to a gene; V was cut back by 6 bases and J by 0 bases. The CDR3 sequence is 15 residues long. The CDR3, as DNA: TGCAGTGCGCCTCAGGGGGCGAGCTCCTACAATGAGCAGTTCTAC. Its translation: CSAPQGASSYNEQFY.

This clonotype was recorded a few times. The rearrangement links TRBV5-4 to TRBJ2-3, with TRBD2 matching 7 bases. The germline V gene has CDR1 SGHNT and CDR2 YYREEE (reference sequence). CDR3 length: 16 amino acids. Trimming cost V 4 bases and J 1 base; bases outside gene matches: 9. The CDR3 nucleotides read TGTGCCAGCAGCCGGGTTGGTCTAGCGGGCACAGATACGCAGTATTTT. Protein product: CASSRVGLAGTDTQYF.

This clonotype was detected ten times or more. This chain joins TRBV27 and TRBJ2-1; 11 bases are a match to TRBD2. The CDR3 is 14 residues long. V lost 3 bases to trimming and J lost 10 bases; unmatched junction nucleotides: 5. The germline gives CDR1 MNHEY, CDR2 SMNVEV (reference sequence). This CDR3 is CASSLELAGDEQFF. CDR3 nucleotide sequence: TGTGCCAGCAGTTTGGAACTAGCGGGAGACGAGCAGTTCTTC.

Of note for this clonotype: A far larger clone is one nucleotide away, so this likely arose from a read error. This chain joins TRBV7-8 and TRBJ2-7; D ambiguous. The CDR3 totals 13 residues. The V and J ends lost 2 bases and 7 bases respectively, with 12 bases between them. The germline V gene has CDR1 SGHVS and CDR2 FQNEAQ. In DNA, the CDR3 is TGTGCCAGCAGCTTAAGCGCTTACAATGAGCAGTACTTC. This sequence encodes CASSLSAYNEQYF.

The chain's CDR3 is CASSLSGTSYEQYF. The DNA for the CDR3 is TGTGCCAGCAGCCTAAGCGGGACCTCCTACGAGCAGTACTTC. The rearrangement links TRBV28 to TRBJ2-7, with 7 bases fitting TRBD2. The CDR3 length is 14 residues. J was trimmed by 0 bases and V by 6 bases; bases with no gene match: 5. Germline V gene data show CDR1 as MDHEN and CDR2 as SYDVKM. The whole variable domain, remainder taken from reference TRBV28 and TRBJ2-7, is DVKVTQSSRYLVKRTGEKVFLECVQDMDHENMFWYRQDPGLGLRLIYFSYDVKMKEKGDIPEGYSVSREKKERFSLILESASTNQTSMYLCASSLSGTSYEQYFGPGTRLTVT.